This T cell receptor beta chain came from a study of blood T cells in healthy people across ages. They isolated at least 7 million PBMCs from each sample. Germline-derived CDR1 and CDR2 are MNHNS and SASEGT. CDR3 size: 18 residues. A note on this clonotype: Its antigen remains unknown. A read error may produce the germline difference seen at one junction end.

A second about 7 to 12 cycle PCR used barcoded and J-beta primers. Every molecule of cDNA carried a tag from a template-switch adaptor with 12 random nucleotides. TCRdb fed the 5' RACE reads into MiXCR, producing one record per CDR3 protein. The sample records over a million distinct CDR3 sequences, around two fifths being singletons. Regarding the study as a whole: A roughly linear fall in TCR beta diversity per million T cells was seen with increasing age. Unknown donor CMV status possibly confounded expanded clonotype changes.

The sequencing sample was made of blood. The chain couples TRBV6-1 to TRBJ2-1; D remains ambiguous. The TCR originated in a woman aged 18-29 years in good health. The CDR3 sequence: CASSESRQANYHYNEQFF. Written as DNA, the CDR3 is TGTGCCAGTAGTGAATCCCGTCAAGCCAACTACCACTACAATGAGCAGTTCTTC.